One sample yielded the 21 T cell receptor beta chains listed below, sequenced in a study of shared clonotypes between healthy human individuals. Method: immunoSEQ multiplex PCR; TCRdb's copy keeps in-frame clones and lacks some. The repertoire includes about 560,000 clones, roughly 79% of them detected once, and approximately 12% sits in the top ten. Sequenced input: PBMCs. The receptors here all came from a woman between 35 and 50 years old in good health. Some clones in this sample may be carry-over from other donors' samples.

The V gene is TRBV10-3, the J gene TRBJ1-5; D not certain. The V and J ends lost 8 bases and 1 base respectively, with 9 bases between them. Germline CDR1 reads ENHRY; CDR2 reads SYGVKD. This CDR3 is built from 13 residues. DNA of the CDR3: TGTGCCATCCGGGGAGCGAGCAATCAGCCCCAGCATTTT. Protein sequence: CAIRGASNQPQHF.

The CDR3 DNA reads TGTGCCAGCAGCTACCGAGGTAGCTCCTACGAGCAGTACTTC. As protein: CASSYRGSSYEQYF. The chain joins TRBV7-9 to TRBJ2-7; D call uncertain. CDR3 length equals 14 residues. CDR1 is SEHNR, CDR2 FQNEAQ, per germline (reference sequence). The V end was cut by 4 bases, the J end by 0 bases, with 10 bases between.

Remarks on this clone: A much larger clone differs by one base, so this may be a read error. Other nucleotide sequences from this sample produce the same CDR3. This chain joins TRBV29-1 and TRBJ2-4, with TRBD2 as a possible D gene (6 bases). Looked up from germline, CDR1 is SQVTM and CDR2 is ANQGSEA. CDR3 size: 13 residues. The DNA for the CDR3 is TGCAGTGTTGAAGAAAGCGGGCAAGACATTCAGTACTTC. Residues: CSVEESGQDIQYF. Together with reference TRBV29-1 and TRBJ2-4, the CDR3 gives the full variable domain: SAVISQKPSRDICQRGTSLTIQCQVDSQVTMMFWYRQQPGQSLTLIATANQGSEATYESGFVIDKFPISRPNLTFSTLTVSNMSPEDSSIYLCSVEESGQDIQYFGAGTRLSVL.

This chain links TRBV5-1 with TRBJ2-3; TRBD2 agrees at 9 bases. The germline V gene encodes CDR1 SGHRS and CDR2 YFSETQ. V was pared by 0 bases and J by 0 bases, with 17 bases of the junction left unmatched. CDR3 length equals 21 residues. CDR3 residues: CASSLEGLRRASGTSTDTQYF. The CDR3 coding sequence is TGCGCCAGCAGCTTGGAGGGACTACGGAGGGCTAGCGGGACAAGCACAGATACGCAGTATTTT.

In its sample, this clone was seen once. The CDR3: CASSEYGTFYGYTF. CDR3 DNA sequence: TGTGCCAGCAGCGAATACGGGACCTTCTATGGCTACACCTTC. V and J are TRBV7-2 and TRBJ1-2; weak D call: TRBD1 (5 bases). The CDR3 totals 14 residues. Trimming took off 5 bases at V and 4 bases at J, with 14 bases between the two ends. The germline V gene encodes CDR1 SGHTA and CDR2 FQGNSA.

The V call is TRBV19, the J call TRBJ2-7, with D perhaps TRBD1 (5 bases). Trimming stripped 7 bases from V and 2 bases from J, with 12 bases between. Germline CDR1 LNHDA, CDR2 SQIVND (reference sequence). CDR3 length equals 13 residues. The CDR3, as DNA: TGTGCCAGTATCGGCAGGGTCCCCTACGAGCAGTACTTC. It translates to CASIGRVPYEQYF.

About this clone itself: This sample also contains other DNA sequences that code for the same CDR3. The rearrangement uses TRBV5-1 and TRBJ1-1, with a tentative D call TRBD1 (5 bases). The CDR3 has 15 amino acids. V lost 4 bases and J 1 base, leaving 14 bases between the germline ends. The germline V gene encodes CDR1 SGHRS and CDR2 YFSETQ. In nucleotides, the CDR3 is TGCGCCAGCAGCGCAAATGGAGACAGGAACACTGAAGCTTTCTTT. It specifies CASSANGDRNTEAFF.

This clone is medium-sized (0.01 to 0.1%) in the sample. The same CDR3 is also encoded by other DNA sequences in this sample. The chain is built from TRBV7-8 and TRBJ2-7, with 12 nucleotides matching TRBD1. The length of the CDR3 is 14 residues. V lost 5 bases, J lost 6 bases, and 5 bases stayed unmatched. The germline gives CDR1 SGHVS, CDR2 FQNEAQ. CDR3 DNA sequence: TGTGCCAGCAGCCAGGGACAGGGGGCAGGCGAGCAGTACTTC. Translation gives CASSQGQGAGEQYF.

V is TRBV2 and J is TRBJ1-1, with D perhaps TRBD1 (5 bases). Germline assignment: CDR1 SNHLY and CDR2 FYNNEI. The CDR3 is 12 residues long. Between the trimmed V and J ends, which lost 4 bases and 5 bases, there was a span of 8 bases. The CDR3 bases are TGTGCCAGCAGTGTGCAGGGTACTGAAGCTTTCTTT. Its translation is CASSVQGTEAFF.

This chain connects TRBV4-3 to TRBJ1-5; D is undetermined. In germline, CDR1 is LGHNA, CDR2 YSLEER. The CDR3 extends over 16 amino acids. V was trimmed by 4 bases and J by 5 bases, leaving 18 bases between them. The CDR3 spells CASSPTRTPWDQPQHF. CDR3 DNA: TGCGCCAGCAGCCCAACACGGACCCCCTGGGATCAGCCCCAGCATTTT.

The genes are TRBV10-3 and TRBJ2-5; D uncertain. This CDR3 has 13 residues. Germline CDR1 ENHRY, CDR2 SYGVKD. The germline V and J ends were trimmed by 2 bases and 5 bases, with 9 bases remaining between them. The CDR3 is CAISERVGETQYF. DNA for the CDR3: TGTGCCATCAGTGAGAGGGTCGGGGAGACCCAGTACTTC.

The gene calls are TRBV6-4 and TRBJ2-1; 11 nucleotides line up with TRBD2. Germline V lookup: CDR1 MRHNA, CDR2 SNTAGT. With V trimmed by 4 bases and J by 1 base, 6 bases remained unmatched. This CDR3 is built from 17 residues. CDR3 in amino acids: CASSVLAGGRSYNEQFF. The CDR3 DNA is TGTGCCAGCAGTGTATTAGCGGGAGGGCGGTCCTACAATGAGCAGTTCTTC.

The chain has TRBV7-2 and TRBJ2-5, with D perhaps matching TRBD2 (6 bases). The CDR3 has 16 amino acids. V dropped 2 bases and J dropped 0 bases, with 13 bases sitting between them. CDR1 and CDR2 from the germline V gene are SGHTA and FQGNSA. CDR3 sequence (DNA): TGTGCCAGCAGCTTATCGACGGGAGAGTACCAAGAGACCCAGTACTTC. Amino acids: CASSLSTGEYQETQYF.

The chain joins TRBV10-2 to TRBJ2-3; D ambiguous. The CDR3 covers 14 residues. The V end was cut by 5 bases, the J end by 6 bases, with 15 bases between. In germline, CDR1 is WSHSY, CDR2 SAAADI. The CDR3 sequence: CASSPSLTADTQYF. CDR3 in DNA: TGCGCCAGCAGTCCTTCCTTAACTGCCGATACGCAGTATTTT.

The CDR3: CASSPERRGAQTEAFF. The DNA for the CDR3 is TGTGCCAGTAGTCCCGAGAGGCGAGGGGCGCAGACTGAAGCTTTCTTT. This rearrangement joins TRBV19 to TRBJ1-1; TRBD1 is a possible D gene (5 bases). This CDR3 is built from 16 residues. CDR1 LNHDA and CDR2 SQIVND come from the germline V gene (reference sequence). The V gene lost 5 bases and the J gene lost 5 bases, with 21 bases spanning the gap. Full variable domain (rest looked up from reference TRBV19 and TRBJ1-1): DGGITQSPKYLFRKEGQNVTLSCEQNLNHDAMYWYRQDPGQGLRLIYYSQIVNDFQKGDIAEGYSVSREKKESFPLTVTSAQKNPTAFYLCASSPERRGAQTEAFFGQGTRLTVV.

The CDR3: CASSLRGAVGPYYEQYF. The DNA for the CDR3 is TGTGCCAGCAGCTTGAGGGGCGCAGTGGGACCGTACTACGAGCAGTACTTC. This rearrangement joins TRBV5-6 to TRBJ2-7; D assignment may be TRBD1 or TRBD2 (5 bases each). The CDR3 runs to 17 residues. Trimming left V 1 base short and J 3 bases short, with 20 bases between. Germline values: CDR1 SGHDT, CDR2 YYEEEE.

The genes are TRBV5-1 and TRBJ1-1, with D unresolved. Trimming took 7 bases from V and 0 from J, leaving 13 bases between them. Germline V gives CDR1 SGHRS, CDR2 YFSETQ. CDR3 length: 14 amino acids. CDR3 sequence reads: CASGQGLMNTEAFF. CDR3 sequence (DNA): TGCGCCAGCGGTCAAGGGCTTATGAACACTGAAGCTTTCTTT.

This sequence joins TRBV2 and TRBJ2-7, with a tentative D call TRBD2 (6 bases). This CDR3 spans 11 amino acids. The V gene lost 10 bases and the J gene lost 6 bases, with 13 bases spanning the gap. Germline CDR1 and CDR2: SNHLY and FYNNEI. This chain's CDR3 is CATGQGGEQYF. In DNA, the CDR3 is TGTGCCACCGGCCAGGGAGGCGAGCAGTACTTC.

The chain is built from TRBV9 and TRBJ2-3; no definite D call. From germline, CDR1 is SGDLS and CDR2 YYNGEE. V was trimmed by 0 bases and J by 5 bases, leaving 13 bases between them. This CDR3 has 15 amino acids. The CDR3 DNA is TGTGCCAGCAGCGTAGGGGGTGGGCCCAGAGATACGCAGTATTTT. It is translated as CASSVGGGPRDTQYF.

V gene TRBV5-1 combines with J gene TRBJ2-7; TRBD2 agrees at 7 bases. V lost 0 bases, J lost 2 bases, and 11 bases stayed unmatched. The CDR3 consists of 17 residues. CDR1 is SGHRS and CDR2 is YFSETQ in the germline V gene. Here the CDR3 reads CASSLALWLADPYEQYF. DNA of the CDR3: TGCGCCAGCAGCTTGGCTCTGTGGCTAGCGGACCCCTACGAGCAGTACTTC.

The V call is TRBV27, the J call TRBJ2-7, with D unresolved. Germline-derived CDR1 and CDR2 are MNHEY and SMNVEV (reference sequence). The V end was cut by 5 bases, the J end by 2 bases, with 16 bases between. The CDR3 runs to 15 residues. CDR3 sequence (DNA): TGTGCCAGCAGTACAAAATCGGGCCTCACCTACGAGCAGTACTTC. Residues: CASSTKSGLTYEQYF.